This T cell receptor (beta chain) derives from a study of T cell changes during pregnancy in multiple sclerosis. Assay: immunoSEQ multiplex PCR; the TCRdb copy retains only in-frame clones and omits some. The table lists tens of thousands of clones, about 90% of them singletons. The germline V gene encodes CDR1 LNHNV and CDR2 YYDKDF (reference sequence). The CDR3 spans 16 residues. J lost 4 bases, V lost 2 bases, and 7 bases had no gene match. The TCR originated in a female donor with multiple sclerosis, enrolled in a pregnancy study. Sample: CD4+ T cells from peripheral blood mononuclear cells, taken in the second trimester of pregnancy. The rearrangement joins TRBV15 to TRBJ2-5, with 10 bases identical to TRBD1. CDR3 DNA: TGTGCCACCAGCAGATCGGGACAGGGGATTGGAGAGACCCAGTACTTC. As protein: CATSRSGQGIGETQYF.